The clone carrying this T cell receptor beta chain has just one count. Libraries were prepared by immunoSEQ multiplex PCR; TCRdb keeps only in-frame clonotypes and omits some of them. The table has 240,000 or so clones, over 65% seen once. The data were obtained in a study of blood T cell repertoires in COVID-19. Germline lookup yields CDR1 DFQATT and CDR2 SNEGSKA (reference sequence). CDR3 length equals 17 residues. Unmatched junction bases numbered 12, after V lost 3 bases and J lost 4 bases. The receptor comes from an elderly woman with acute or convalescent COVID-19. Sequencing was done on a sample of peripheral blood. The rearrangement links TRBV20-1 to TRBJ1-5; TRBD1 agrees at 10 bases. The CDR3 nucleotides are TGCAGTGCTAGTGGGTATCAAAGGACAGGGGGAAATCAGCCCCAGCATTTT. Amino acid sequence: CSASGYQRTGGNQPQHF.